This is a list of T cell receptor beta chains from one sample in a study of cytomegalovirus exposure and HLA in healthy donors. Sequenced by immunoSEQ multiplex PCR; TCRdb stores in-frame clones only, minus some. This table has approximately 76,000 clones, about 80% appearing once. Material for sequencing was PBMCs. All receptors derive from a young man in good health and CMV-seronegative. Each CDR3 is given with its conserved first and last residue. A D gene is named only where the DNA matches it firmly. Clone size is shown for a subset of rows, as once, few, many or a class of expanded clone.

D,V,size,J,CDR3,DNA
.,TRBV4-1,.,TRBJ1-3,CASSQVISGNTIYF,TGCGCCAGCAGCCAAGTCATCTCTGGAAACACCATATATTTT
TRBD1,TRBV28,.,TRBJ2-7,CASSSRGQGHEQYF,TGTGCCAGCAGCAGCCGGGGACAGGGCCACGAGCAGTACTTC
.,TRBV7-9,.,TRBJ2-2,CSTPGGPLSTGELFF,TGTTCCACCCCCGGGGGGCCACTTAGCACCGGGGAGCTGTTTTTT
TRBD1,TRBV27,.,TRBJ1-1,CASSPQGQINTEAFF,TGTGCCAGCAGTCCCCAGGGACAGATAAACACTGAAGCTTTCTTT
.,TRBV7-8,.,TRBJ1-3,CASSYNTGSSGNTIYF,TGTGCCAGCAGCTATAACACAGGTTCCTCTGGAAACACCATATATTTT
.,TRBV7-9,.,TRBJ1-4,CASSRGRNEKLFF,TGTGCCAGCAGCCGGGGGAGGAATGAAAAACTGTTTTTT
TRBD2,TRBV7-9,.,TRBJ2-7,CASSLGPSGDEQYF,TGTGCCAGCAGCTTAGGTCCTAGCGGGGATGAGCAGTACTTC
.,TRBV15,.,TRBJ1-1,CATSSLDSTEAFF,TGTGCCACCAGCAGCTTGGACAGCACTGAAGCTTTCTTT
.,TRBV6-5,.,TRBJ2-2,CASSLVSTGELFF,TGTGCCAGCAGCCTAGTGAGCACCGGGGAGCTGTTTTTT
.,TRBV25-1,few,TRBJ1-5,CASSEGTFSNQPQHF,TGTGCCAGCAGTGAGGGGACTTTTTCTAATCAGCCCCAGCATTTT
TRBD2,TRBV6-1,.,TRBJ2-4,CASSERSGRGAKNIQYF,TGTGCCAGCAGTGAAAGAAGCGGGAGAGGGGCCAAAAACATTCAGTACTTC
TRBD2,TRBV6-5,.,TRBJ2-7,CASSLTSGSTHEQYF,TGTGCCAGCAGTTTGACTAGCGGGAGTACGCACGAGCAGTACTTC
.,TRBV29-1,.,TRBJ2-5,CSFRGIQETQYF,TGCAGTTTCCGGGGTATCCAAGAGACCCAGTACTTC
.,TRBV6-5,.,TRBJ1-5,CASSRQPSNQPQHF,TGTGCCAGCAGTCGACAGCCTAGCAATCAGCCCCAGCATTTT
.,TRBV10-1,few,TRBJ2-5,CASSESNGQETQYF,TGCGCCAGCAGTGAGTCGAACGGGCAAGAGACCCAGTACTTC
TRBD2,TRBV6-1,.,TRBJ2-7,CASSSSGLRYEQYF,TGTGCCAGCAGTTCTAGCGGACTTAGGTACGAGCAGTACTTC
.,TRBV11-2,few,TRBJ1-2,CASSLAREQGSYGYTF,TGTGCCAGCAGCTTAGCGAGGGAACAGGGATCCTATGGCTACACCTTC
.,TRBV7-2,.,TRBJ2-5,CASSLTFRETQYF,TGTGCCAGCAGCTTAACGTTCAGGGAGACCCAGTACTTC
.,TRBV6-5,few,TRBJ1-1,CASGEGTEAFF,TGTGCCTCCGGAGAGGGCACTGAAGCTTTCTTT
.,TRBV7-2,.,TRBJ1-5,CASSLVSTSRRLGQPQHF,TGTGCCAGCAGCTTAGTATCCACCTCCAGACGACTAGGTCAGCCCCAGCATTTT
TRBD1,TRBV11-1,.,TRBJ2-7,CASSPRDRIFYEQYF,TGTGCCAGCAGCCCGCGGGACAGGATATTCTACGAGCAGTACTTC
.,TRBV20-1,.,TRBJ1-2,CSAKQGGYTF,TGCAGTGCTAAACAGGGTGGCTACACCTTC
.,TRBV7-8,.,TRBJ1-1,CASSIRENTEAFF,TGTGCCAGCAGCATCAGGGAGAACACTGAAGCTTTCTTT
TRBD2,TRBV7-9,once,TRBJ2-7,CASSLGTSVIDEQYF,TGTGCCAGCAGCTTAGGGACTAGCGTCATCGACGAGCAGTACTTC
.,TRBV30,.,TRBJ2-7,CAWSALEGFDPFGEQYF,TGTGCCTGGAGCGCATTGGAGGGCTTTGATCCCTTTGGGGAGCAGTACTTC
TRBD1,TRBV15,.,TRBJ2-7,CATSREGTGGARSYEQYF,TGTGCCACCAGCAGAGAAGGGACAGGGGGCGCGAGGTCCTACGAGCAGTACTTC
.,TRBV29-1,.,TRBJ1-1,CSVEGSETSNTEAFF,TGCAGCGTTGAGGGGAGCGAAACCTCGAACACTGAAGCTTTCTTT
.,TRBV15,few,TRBJ1-4,CATSRGWGGVDEKLFF,TGTGCCACCAGCAGAGGTTGGGGGGGGGTCGATGAAAAACTGTTTTTT
.,TRBV2,.,TRBJ1-5,CASSEEPGYQPQHF,TGTGCCAGCAGTGAAGAACCGGGATATCAGCCCCAGCATTTT
.,TRBV7-8,.,TRBJ2-2,CASSHDLLGTGELFF,TGTGCCAGCAGTCACGACTTGCTAGGCACCGGGGAGCTGTTTTTT
TRBD2,TRBV19,.,TRBJ2-7,CASSMTSWSSYEQYF,TGTGCCAGTAGTATGACTAGCTGGTCCTCCTACGAGCAGTACTTC
.,TRBV6-1,.,TRBJ2-2,CAYEGLNTGELFF,TGTGCCTACGAGGGCTTGAACACCGGGGAGCTGTTTTTT
.,TRBV28,few,TRBJ1-4,CASTPAGGGGMTNEKLFF,TGTGCCAGCACCCCGGCAGGTGGGGGAGGAATGACTAATGAAAAACTGTTTTTT
TRBD2,TRBV9,.,TRBJ2-5,CASSVGGLAGAQETQYF,TGTGCCAGCAGCGTAGGAGGACTAGCGGGTGCGCAAGAGACCCAGTACTTC
.,TRBV9,.,TRBJ1-6,CASSVGTANSPLHF,TGTGCCAGCAGCGTAGGTACAGCTAATTCACCCCTCCACTTT
TRBD1,TRBV30,.,TRBJ1-2,CAWSVALSDRGDGYTF,TGTGCCTGGAGTGTAGCCCTCTCGGACAGGGGGGATGGCTACACCTTC
.,TRBV7-2,.,TRBJ2-1,CASSPSEVVQFF,TGTGCCAGCAGCCCCAGTGAGGTAGTGCAGTTCTTC
TRBD1,TRBV7-2,.,TRBJ1-2,CASSWGDRFLFYGYTF,TGTGCCAGCAGCTGGGGGGACAGGTTTCTCTTCTATGGCTACACCTTC
.,TRBV5-6,.,TRBJ2-7,CASSFASSYEQYF,TGTGCCAGCAGCTTCGCTAGTTCCTACGAGCAGTACTTC
TRBD2,TRBV5-6,.,TRBJ2-5,CASSFGLAGGQETQYF,TGTGCCAGCAGCTTTGGTTTAGCGGGGGGTCAAGAGACCCAGTACTTC
TRBD2,TRBV18,once,TRBJ2-5,CASSPQRSGGGKETQYF,TGTGCCAGCTCACCTCAACGTAGCGGGGGAGGTAAAGAGACCCAGTACTTC